One and the same sample provided the 20 T cell receptor beta chains below, sequenced in a study of T cells expressing NK-cell markers. TCRdb reprocessed the 5' RACE reads and stores each CDR3 protein as one record, lacking DNA. This repertoire includes 200,000 to 300,000 distinct CDR3 sequences. The source material was blood T cells: a sorted CD56 or NKG2C T cell subset, CD4+ or CD8+ T cells, or bulk PBMC T cells (not recorded which). These receptors were obtained from a man between 18 and 29 years old in good health.

The J gene is TRBJ2-1, the V gene TRBV14. Germline assignment: CDR1 SGHDN and CDR2 FVKESK. The CDR3 spans 12 residues. The CDR3 loop reads CASPQSYNEQFF.

This sequence joins TRBV6-5 and TRBJ2-1; checking the TCRdb D call of TRBD1 is not possible without DNA. The CDR3 totals 15 residues. Germline CDR1 MNHEY, CDR2 SVGAGI. The CDR3 spells CASSFRQGTYNEQFF.

The chain employs TRBV2 and TRBJ2-6; TCRdb's D call, TRBD2, is unchecked because there is no DNA. Germline V CDR1 and CDR2: SNHLY, FYNNEI. This CDR3 region has 18 residues. The CDR3 loop reads CASSEAGGRDSGANVLTF.

V is TRBV11-2 and J is TRBJ2-1; TCRdb proposes TRBD2, but this gene call is untestable without DNA. Germline CDR1 reads SGHAT; CDR2 reads FQNNGV. The CDR3 sequence is 16 residues long. The CDR3: CASTFAGTSGYNEQFF.

The chain links TRBV5-4 to TRBJ2-1; the TCRdb call, TRBD1, lacks DNA for checking. Germline V gene lookup returns CDR1 SGHNT and CDR2 YYREEE (reference sequence). This CDR3 has 15 amino acids. The CDR3 spells CASSLDPGDFNEQFF. The full variable domain, in which reference TRBV5-4 and TRBJ2-1 provide the parts outside the CDR3, is ETGVTQSPTHLIKTRGQQVTLRCSSQSGHNTVSWYQQALGQGPQFIFQYYREEENGRGNFPPRFSGLQFPNYSSELNVNALELDDSALYLCASSLDPGDFNEQFFGPGTRLTVL.

The gene calls are TRBV2 and TRBJ2-1; the TCRdb call, TRBD2, lacks DNA for checking. CDR1 SNHLY and CDR2 FYNNEI come from the germline V gene. This CDR3 spans 14 amino acids. The CDR3 here is CASSVGLAGVEQFF.

This chain connects TRBV6-1 to TRBJ2-1; TCRdb designates TRBD2, a call that cannot be tested without DNA. The CDR3 is made up of 16 amino acids. Germline V gives CDR1 MNHNS, CDR2 SASEGT. CDR3: CASSRTGDSLYNEQFF.

This chain uses TRBV28 with TRBJ2-7. The CDR3 runs 13 residues. Germline CDR1 and CDR2: MDHEN and SYDVKM. The CDR3 sequence: CASSLSGIYEQYF. Full variable domain (rest looked up from reference TRBV28 and TRBJ2-7): DVKVTQSSRYLVKRTGEKVFLECVQDMDHENMFWYRQDPGLGLRLIYFSYDVKMKEKGDIPEGYSVSREKKERFSLILESASTNQTSMYLCASSLSGIYEQYFGPGTRLTVT.

The chain has TRBV10-3 and TRBJ1-1; TCRdb's D call, TRBD1, is unchecked because there is no DNA. The CDR3 runs to 14 residues. Looked up from germline, CDR1 is ENHRY and CDR2 is SYGVKD. This CDR3 is CAITIQGEGTEAFF.

This rearrangement joins TRBV4-2 to TRBJ2-5. Germline V gives CDR1 LGHNA, CDR2 YNFKEQ. The CDR3 covers 13 residues. The chain's CDR3 is CASSFSRSETQYF.

V usage is TRBV3-1 and J usage is TRBJ1-2. The germline V gene has CDR1 LGHDT and CDR2 YNNKEL (reference sequence). This CDR3 is 12 amino acids long. The CDR3 sequence is CASSPDPYGYTF. The full variable domain, completed using reference TRBV3-1 and TRBJ1-2, is DTAVSQTPKYLVTQMGNDKSIKCEQNLGHDTMYWYKQDSKKFLKIMFSYNNKELIINETVPNRFSPKSPDKAHLNLHINSLELGDSAVYFCASSPDPYGYTFGSGTRLTVV.

This chain connects TRBV18 to TRBJ2-2; as DNA is missing, the TRBD1 call by TCRdb cannot be tested. The CDR3 spans 16 residues. Germline assignment: CDR1 KGHSH and CDR2 LQKENI. The CDR3 is CASSRGTGDFTGELFF.

The CDR3 is CASRSSWASTAGWRETQYF. The rearrangement links TRBV5-1 to TRBJ2-5; TCRdb's D call, TRBD2, is unchecked because there is no DNA. The length of the CDR3 is 19 residues. Germline V lookup: CDR1 SGHRS, CDR2 YFSETQ.

The chain recombines TRBV5-1 with TRBJ2-7; TCRdb's assignment of TRBD2 cannot be checked, as there is no DNA. The CDR3 totals 16 residues. Germline loops: CDR1 SGHRS, CDR2 YFSETQ. CDR3 sequence: CASSLRSSSGAYEQYF.

The V and J genes are TRBV5-1 and TRBJ2-3; the TCRdb D gene call, TRBD2, has no DNA to confirm it. The V gene's germline CDR1 is SGHRS and CDR2 YFSETQ. The CDR3 is 16 amino acids. The CDR3 loop reads CASSLVTSGRADTQYF.

This chain links TRBV12-3 or TRBV12-4 with TRBJ2-1; the D call from TCRdb, TRBD2, cannot be confirmed without DNA. CDR3 length: 15 amino acids. The CDR3: CASSLGSGGYNEQFF.

This sequence joins TRBV14 and TRBJ1-1; lacking DNA, the TRBD1 call made by TCRdb goes unchecked. Per germline, CDR1 SGHDN and CDR2 FVKESK. CDR3 length: 13 amino acids. The CDR3 loop is CASGGSLGTEAFF.

This sequence joins TRBV20-1 and TRBJ2-5; TCRdb's D gene call, TRBD1, goes unchecked for lack of DNA. Per germline, CDR1 DFQATT and CDR2 SNEGSKA (reference sequence). This CDR3 is built from 12 residues. The CDR3 spells CSARTGSKTQYF.

The V and J genes are TRBV6-5 and TRBJ2-3; the D call from TCRdb, TRBD1, cannot be confirmed without DNA. Per the germline V gene, CDR1 is MNHEY and CDR2 is SVGAGI. The CDR3 runs 16 residues. The CDR3 loop reads CASSGQGSLLTDTQYF.

This chain connects TRBV6-1 to TRBJ2-3; without DNA, the TCRdb call of TRBD1 cannot be checked. The CDR3 is 16 residues long. CDR1 and CDR2 (germline): MNHNS, SASEGT. CDR3 protein: CASIAGTGKGTDTQYF.